The rows below give T cell receptor beta chains drawn from one sample of a study of sequential checkpoint blockade in melanoma. Assay: immunoSEQ multiplex PCR; the TCRdb copy retains only in-frame clones and omits some. Of over 9,500 clones listed, about 65% were seen once; the top ten hold around a fifth. The sample in question was CD8+ T cells sorted from blood (inferred from file names), obtained from a patient given nivolumab and ipilimumab in sequence. These receptors all come from a human donor with melanoma. The CDR3 runs from the conserved cysteine through the conserved F or W. Each record gives: V gene, J gene, D gene, clone size, CDR3 DNA, CDR3 protein. A D gene is named only where the DNA matches it firmly. Not every row has a clone size; where given, it reads once, few, many or a size class.

v_call: TRBV9
j_call: TRBJ1-4
d_call: .
clone_size: .
cdr3_nt: TGTGCCAGCAGCCCCCCAGGGGCTTTTAATGAAAAACTGTTTTTT
cdr3_aa: CASSPPGAFNEKLFF

v_call: TRBV4-1
j_call: TRBJ2-7
d_call: .
clone_size: .
cdr3_nt: TGCGCCAGCAGCCAGGTGACCGGGTCCAGCTACGAGCAGTACTTC
cdr3_aa: CASSQVTGSSYEQYF

v_call: TRBV6-6
j_call: TRBJ2-3
d_call: TRBD2
clone_size: .
cdr3_nt: TGTGCCAGCAGCGGACTAGCGGGATTGACAGATACGCAGTATTTT
cdr3_aa: CASSGLAGLTDTQYF

v_call: TRBV4-3
j_call: TRBJ1-1
d_call: .
clone_size: .
cdr3_nt: TGCGCCAGCAGCCAGGTTCAGGGTGCGAACACTGAAGCTTTCTTT
cdr3_aa: CASSQVQGANTEAFF

v_call: TRBV5-8
j_call: TRBJ2-2
d_call: .
clone_size: .
cdr3_nt: TGTGCCAGCAGCTCCCTCTCGGAGGGGTTTTCCGGGGAGCTGTTTTTT
cdr3_aa: CASSSLSEGFSGELFF

v_call: TRBV9
j_call: TRBJ2-7
d_call: .
clone_size: .
cdr3_nt: TGTGCCAGCAGCGTAGCTCGGGGGTCCTACGAGCAGTACTTC
cdr3_aa: CASSVARGSYEQYF

v_call: TRBV11-1
j_call: TRBJ2-7
d_call: TRBD1
clone_size: .
cdr3_nt: TGTGCCAGCAGCCTTGGGACAGCGAGCTCCTACGAGCAGTACTTC
cdr3_aa: CASSLGTASSYEQYF

v_call: TRBV13
j_call: TRBJ2-5
d_call: TRBD1
clone_size: once
cdr3_nt: TGTGCCAGCAGTGTGATAGGGGGCGGGGAGACCCAGTACTTC
cdr3_aa: CASSVIGGGETQYF

v_call: TRBV4-3
j_call: TRBJ1-1
d_call: TRBD1
clone_size: .
cdr3_nt: TGCGCCAGCAGCCTCAGGGGGTATACTGAAGCTTTCTTT
cdr3_aa: CASSLRGYTEAFF

v_call: TRBV29-1
j_call: TRBJ1-3
d_call: TRBD1
clone_size: .
cdr3_nt: TGCAGCGTTGAAGATCCGGACAGGTACGAAAACACCATATATTTT
cdr3_aa: CSVEDPDRYENTIYF

v_call: TRBV30
j_call: TRBJ1-1
d_call: .
clone_size: once
cdr3_nt: TGTGCCTGGAGTGCGTGGGGCTCAACCCCCGGACATTTAATGAACACTGAAGCTTTCTTT
cdr3_aa: CAWSAWGSTPGHLMNTEAFF

v_call: TRBV7-9
j_call: TRBJ2-3
d_call: TRBD2
clone_size: medium-sized
cdr3_nt: TGTGCCAGCAGCTTCCTAGCGGGTACGCAGTATTTT
cdr3_aa: CASSFLAGTQYF

v_call: TRBV5-1
j_call: TRBJ2-4
d_call: .
clone_size: once
cdr3_nt: TGCGCCAGCAGAGTTGGTCCCGATGGAGGAGCCAAAAACATTCAGTACTTC
cdr3_aa: CASRVGPDGGAKNIQYF

v_call: TRBV27
j_call: TRBJ2-7
d_call: TRBD2
clone_size: .
cdr3_nt: TGTGCCAGCAGTTTTGCTAGCGGCTACGAGCAGTACTTC
cdr3_aa: CASSFASGYEQYF

v_call: TRBV28
j_call: TRBJ2-7
d_call: TRBD2
clone_size: .
cdr3_nt: TGTGCCAGCACTAAAGAGCGGGGGGAACCCTACGAGCAGTACTTC
cdr3_aa: CASTKERGEPYEQYF

v_call: TRBV19
j_call: TRBJ1-5
d_call: .
clone_size: .
cdr3_nt: TGTGCCAGTAGTAGTCGAGACAGCTTTAATCAGCCCCAGCATTTT
cdr3_aa: CASSSRDSFNQPQHF

v_call: TRBV6-5
j_call: TRBJ2-7
d_call: .
clone_size: .
cdr3_nt: TGTGCCAGCAGTTACTTACAGGGCTACGAGCAGTACTTC
cdr3_aa: CASSYLQGYEQYF

v_call: TRBV6-1
j_call: TRBJ2-5
d_call: TRBD2
clone_size: .
cdr3_nt: TGTGCCAGCAGTGAACTAGCGGGAGGGCCCCAAGAGACCCAGTACTTC
cdr3_aa: CASSELAGGPQETQYF

v_call: TRBV6-6
j_call: TRBJ2-1
d_call: TRBD1
clone_size: .
cdr3_nt: TGTGCCAGCAGTTACCCGACAGGGAACTCCTACAATGAGCAGTTCTTC
cdr3_aa: CASSYPTGNSYNEQFF

v_call: TRBV4-3
j_call: TRBJ1-2
d_call: .
clone_size: few
cdr3_nt: TGCGCCAGCAGCCAAGATTCGGCTGGGGCGGGATATGGCTACACCTTC
cdr3_aa: CASSQDSAGAGYGYTF

v_call: TRBV27
j_call: TRBJ1-4
d_call: TRBD1
clone_size: .
cdr3_nt: TGTGCCAGCAGCGCGGGACAGGCCGCAACTAATGAAAAACTGTTTTTT
cdr3_aa: CASSAGQAATNEKLFF

v_call: TRBV7-6
j_call: TRBJ1-2
d_call: .
clone_size: .
cdr3_nt: TGTGCCAGCAGCTTACAGGGCGGCTATGGCTACACCTTC
cdr3_aa: CASSLQGGYGYTF

v_call: TRBV5-1
j_call: TRBJ2-7
d_call: .
clone_size: .
cdr3_nt: TGCGCCAGCAGCTCCACAGGGCTACCCTCCTACGAGCAGTACTTC
cdr3_aa: CASSSTGLPSYEQYF

v_call: TRBV13
j_call: TRBJ1-1
d_call: TRBD1
clone_size: .
cdr3_nt: TGTGCCAGCAGCTTACAGGGACAGGAAGCTTTCTTT
cdr3_aa: CASSLQGQEAFF

v_call: TRBV29-1
j_call: TRBJ2-1
d_call: .
clone_size: few
cdr3_nt: TGCAGCGTTGAAGATAGCCGGAGCTCCTACAATGAGCAGTTCTTC
cdr3_aa: CSVEDSRSSYNEQFF

v_call: TRBV2
j_call: TRBJ2-1
d_call: .
clone_size: .
cdr3_nt: TGTGCCAGCAGTGAAGCCAGGGAAGATATGTACTACAATGAGCAGTTCTTC
cdr3_aa: CASSEAREDMYYNEQFF

v_call: TRBV27
j_call: TRBJ2-4
d_call: .
clone_size: once
cdr3_nt: TGTGCCAGCAGACGGGTCGCCGGGGGGCCTGACAAAAACATTCAGTACTTC
cdr3_aa: CASRRVAGGPDKNIQYF

v_call: TRBV4-3
j_call: TRBJ1-5
d_call: TRBD1
clone_size: .
cdr3_nt: TGCGCCAGCAGCCGAGGGACAGGAGATCAGCCCCAGCATTTT
cdr3_aa: CASSRGTGDQPQHF

v_call: TRBV28
j_call: TRBJ2-1
d_call: TRBD2
clone_size: few
cdr3_nt: TGTGCCAGCAGTTGGGGCGGGGGGGGATATGAGCAGTTCTTC
cdr3_aa: CASSWGGGGYEQFF

v_call: TRBV5-6
j_call: TRBJ1-1
d_call: .
clone_size: few
cdr3_nt: TGTGCCAGCACCCCACCCTTTGGACATTCGAACACTGAAGCTTTCTTT
cdr3_aa: CASTPPFGHSNTEAFF

v_call: TRBV4-3
j_call: TRBJ1-2
d_call: .
clone_size: .
cdr3_nt: TGCGCCAGCAGCCCCCAGCGGGTTTGGCTCGACGGCTACACCTTC
cdr3_aa: CASSPQRVWLDGYTF

v_call: TRBV7-9
j_call: TRBJ2-1
d_call: .
clone_size: .
cdr3_nt: TGTGCCAGCAGCTTAGAGCTGGATGAGCAGTTCTTC
cdr3_aa: CASSLELDEQFF

v_call: TRBV28
j_call: TRBJ2-5
d_call: TRBD2
clone_size: few
cdr3_nt: TGTGCCAGCAGACTAGCGGGGGCCTACCAAGAGACCCAGTACTTC
cdr3_aa: CASRLAGAYQETQYF

v_call: TRBV7-3
j_call: TRBJ2-1
d_call: .
clone_size: .
cdr3_nt: TGCGCCAGCAGAGAGGAGGGTTCCTACAATGAGCAGTTCTTC
cdr3_aa: CASREEGSYNEQFF

v_call: TRBV7-9
j_call: TRBJ2-1
d_call: TRBD1
clone_size: .
cdr3_nt: TGTGCCAGCAGCCCTCCCGATTGGACAGGGGTTAATGAGCAGTTCTTC
cdr3_aa: CASSPPDWTGVNEQFF

v_call: TRBV6-1
j_call: TRBJ2-7
d_call: TRBD1
clone_size: .
cdr3_nt: TGTGCCAGCAGAGGACAGGGGGCATCCTACGAGCAGTACTTC
cdr3_aa: CASRGQGASYEQYF

v_call: TRBV29-1
j_call: TRBJ2-3
d_call: TRBD2
clone_size: .
cdr3_nt: TGCAGCGTCTCGGGACTAGTCGAGGAAGATACGCAGTATTTT
cdr3_aa: CSVSGLVEEDTQYF

v_call: TRBV4-1
j_call: TRBJ2-7
d_call: TRBD2
clone_size: .
cdr3_nt: TGCGCCAGCAGCCAAGTAACTAGCGGAACCTACGAGCAGTACTTC
cdr3_aa: CASSQVTSGTYEQYF

v_call: TRBV2
j_call: TRBJ1-1
d_call: .
clone_size: .
cdr3_nt: TGTGCCAGCACGAGACTTTGGAACACTGAAGCTTTCTTT
cdr3_aa: CASTRLWNTEAFF

v_call: TRBV6-1
j_call: TRBJ2-7
d_call: .
clone_size: few
cdr3_nt: TGTGCCAGCAGGAGAGTCGTGTACGAGCAGTACTTC
cdr3_aa: CASRRVVYEQYF

v_call: TRBV28
j_call: TRBJ1-5
d_call: TRBD1
clone_size: .
cdr3_nt: TGTGCCAGCAGTGACAGGGCCAATCAGCCCCAGCATTTT
cdr3_aa: CASSDRANQPQHF

v_call: TRBV7-6
j_call: TRBJ2-2
d_call: TRBD2
clone_size: .
cdr3_nt: TGTGCCAGCAGCTTATTTAGCGGGGGGGCGAACACCGGGGAGCTGTTTTTT
cdr3_aa: CASSLFSGGANTGELFF

v_call: TRBV28
j_call: TRBJ1-6
d_call: .
clone_size: .
cdr3_nt: TGTGCCAGCAGTTCGCAGGGATATAATTCACCCCTCCACTTT
cdr3_aa: CASSSQGYNSPLHF

v_call: TRBV4-3
j_call: TRBJ2-7
d_call: .
clone_size: .
cdr3_nt: TGCGCCAGCAGCCAAGATCGGGACCAGGGGTGGGGATTCGGATCCTACGAGCAGTACTTC
cdr3_aa: CASSQDRDQGWGFGSYEQYF

v_call: TRBV19
j_call: TRBJ2-3
d_call: TRBD2
clone_size: .
cdr3_nt: TGTGCCAGTAGTATCCTAGCGGGGCGCACAGATACGCAGTATTTT
cdr3_aa: CASSILAGRTDTQYF

v_call: TRBV7-9
j_call: TRBJ2-2
d_call: TRBD2
clone_size: .
cdr3_nt: TGTGCCAGCAGCCAATCGACAGGGCTCCTAGCGGGGGGGGCCCAGCTGTTTTTT
cdr3_aa: CASSQSTGLLAGGAQLFF

v_call: TRBV27
j_call: TRBJ1-1
d_call: .
clone_size: .
cdr3_nt: TGTGCCAGCAGCAGGGTCACGAGCCTCATGAACACTGAAGCTTTCTTT
cdr3_aa: CASSRVTSLMNTEAFF

v_call: TRBV27
j_call: TRBJ1-2
d_call: .
clone_size: .
cdr3_nt: TGTGCCAGCAGTTTAGGGGGCGCCGCTAACTATGGCTACACCTTC
cdr3_aa: CASSLGGAANYGYTF

v_call: TRBV7-6
j_call: TRBJ1-2
d_call: TRBD1
clone_size: .
cdr3_nt: TGTGCCAGCAGCCCGGGACAGTCGTCTCCTAGCTATGGCTACACCTTC
cdr3_aa: CASSPGQSSPSYGYTF

v_call: TRBV27
j_call: TRBJ2-3
d_call: TRBD2
clone_size: .
cdr3_nt: TGTGCCAGCAGTCCATACGCCGGACTAGCGGGCACAGATACGCAGTATTTT
cdr3_aa: CASSPYAGLAGTDTQYF

v_call: TRBV4-1
j_call: TRBJ2-1
d_call: .
clone_size: few
cdr3_nt: TGCGCCAGCAGCCAAGTATTTGGGACTGGCTACAATGAGCAGTTCTTC
cdr3_aa: CASSQVFGTGYNEQFF

v_call: TRBV4-1
j_call: TRBJ2-1
d_call: TRBD1
clone_size: .
cdr3_nt: TGCGCCAGCAGCCAATGGGGAACAGGGGCAGGTGAGCAGTTCTTC
cdr3_aa: CASSQWGTGAGEQFF

v_call: TRBV27
j_call: TRBJ2-2
d_call: TRBD1
clone_size: once
cdr3_nt: TGTGCCACCTCGGACAGGGGGCACGGGGAGCTGTTTTTT
cdr3_aa: CATSDRGHGELFF

v_call: TRBV11-2
j_call: TRBJ2-3
d_call: .
clone_size: .
cdr3_nt: TGTGCCAGCAGCCTCCGGGTGTCAGATACGCAGTATTTT
cdr3_aa: CASSLRVSDTQYF

v_call: TRBV5-5
j_call: TRBJ2-7
d_call: .
clone_size: .
cdr3_nt: TGTGCCAGCAGCTTGGCCGGGAACGAGCAGTACTTC
cdr3_aa: CASSLAGNEQYF

v_call: TRBV7-9
j_call: TRBJ2-7
d_call: TRBD1
clone_size: .
cdr3_nt: TGTGCCAGCAGCCCTCGGGACAGGGGCTCCTACGAGCAGTACTTC
cdr3_aa: CASSPRDRGSYEQYF

v_call: TRBV13
j_call: TRBJ1-2
d_call: TRBD1
clone_size: .
cdr3_nt: TGTGCCAGCAGCTCCTTACAGGGGGCTTTTGGCTACACCTTC
cdr3_aa: CASSSLQGAFGYTF

v_call: TRBV9
j_call: TRBJ1-2
d_call: TRBD1
clone_size: .
cdr3_nt: TGTGCCAGCAGCGCACAGGGGAATTATGGCTACACCTTC
cdr3_aa: CASSAQGNYGYTF

v_call: TRBV25-1
j_call: TRBJ2-3
d_call: .
clone_size: .
cdr3_nt: TGTGCCCAGAATGATCCCAGCACAGATACGCAGTATTTT
cdr3_aa: CAQNDPSTDTQYF

v_call: TRBV12-5
j_call: TRBJ1-1
d_call: TRBD1
clone_size: .
cdr3_nt: TGTGCTAGTGGTATACCCCAGGGGGGCGAGCTCGAAGCTTTCTTT
cdr3_aa: CASGIPQGGELEAFF